These 29 T cell receptor beta chains originate from one sample sequenced in a study of CD8+ T cells in alopecia areata. The treatment denotes: oral pan-JAK inhibitor, 5-10 mg twice daily. Reverse transcription of extracted RNA yielded cDNA, which provided the sequencing template. Profiled with immunoSEQ multiplex PCR; TCRdb holds only in-frame clones, not every one. The table records about 250,000 clones, around 64% of them present only once. This sample comprised CD4+ T cells sorted from blood, obtained at approximately week 51, from a patient treated with tofacitinib. These receptor sequences come from a human donor with alopecia areata.

This clone showed up just a few times. Other DNA sequences within the sample encode an identical CDR3. V is TRBV10-3 and J is TRBJ2-3; D may be TRBD1 or TRBD2 (6 bases each). Trimming pared 6 bases from V and 0 bases from J, leaving 7 bases between. From germline, CDR1 is ENHRY and CDR2 SYGVKD. There are 13 residues in the CDR3. In DNA form, the CDR3 reads TGTGCCATCAGCGGGGGCAGCACAGATACGCAGTATTTT. Translation: CAISGGSTDTQYF.

The rearrangement uses TRBV30 and TRBJ1-2; D ambiguous. The germline CDR1 and CDR2 sequences are GTSNPN and SVGIG (reference sequence). V was clipped by 5 bases and J by 4 bases, with 8 bases between them. The CDR3 is made up of 11 amino acids. CDR3 sequence (DNA): TGTGCCTGGCAACAACTCTATGGCTACACCTTC. Translated: CAWQQLYGYTF.

This chain connects TRBV30 to TRBJ1-4; unclear D gene. Germline loops: CDR1 GTSNPN, CDR2 SVGIG (reference sequence). Trimming took off 1 base at V and 4 bases at J, with 7 bases between the two ends. The CDR3 is made up of 13 amino acids. As DNA, the CDR3 is TGTGCCTGGAGTGGCCGCTTTAATGAAAAACTGTTTTTT. It translates to CAWSGRFNEKLFF.

J is TRBJ1-6 and V is TRBV27, with D perhaps matching TRBD1 (6 bases). This CDR3 has 18 residues. Germline loops: CDR1 MNHEY, CDR2 SMNVEV (reference sequence). The germline V and J ends were trimmed by 2 bases and 2 bases, with 16 bases remaining between them. This CDR3 reads CASSLRGRGQPYNSPLHF. CDR3 nucleotide sequence: TGTGCCAGCAGTTTAAGGGGCCGAGGACAGCCCTATAATTCACCCCTCCACTTT.

This clone was counted only a few times. The chain links TRBV29-1 to TRBJ2-7; 11 positions agree with TRBD1. Trimming removed 4 bases from V and 2 bases from J; junction bases left unmatched: 1. CDR3 size: 13 residues. The germline V gene encodes CDR1 SQVTM and CDR2 ANQGSEA. The CDR3: CSVVGQGAYEQYF. Here the CDR3 DNA reads TGCAGCGTTGTGGGACAGGGGGCCTACGAGCAGTACTTC.

Remarks on this clone: Other nucleotide sequences in the sample specify the same CDR3. The rearrangement uses TRBV30 and TRBJ1-1; D gene ambiguous. Trimming shortened V by 0 bases and J by 0 bases, and 5 bases separated the two germline ends. This CDR3 is 13 amino acids long. Germline CDR1 GTSNPN, CDR2 SVGIG (reference sequence). The DNA of the CDR3 is TGTGCCTGGAGTGTCGCGTTGAACACTGAAGCTTTCTTT. Residues: CAWSVALNTEAFF.

V and J are TRBV7-9 and TRBJ2-6, with D possibly being TRBD1 (6 bases). The germline V and J ends were trimmed by 2 bases and 1 base, with 12 bases remaining between them. CDR1 is SEHNR and CDR2 is FQNEAQ in the germline V gene (reference sequence). The CDR3 runs 17 residues. The CDR3 DNA follows: TGTGCCAGCAGCTTAAGAGCAGGGGTTTCTGGGGCCAACGTCCTGACTTTC. This gives the protein CASSLRAGVSGANVLTF.

This clone was seen a single time. V gene TRBV9 combines with J gene TRBJ1-6, with a tentative D call TRBD1 (6 bases). The germline gives CDR1 SGDLS, CDR2 YYNGEE. The CDR3 length is 14 residues. V gave up 0 bases and J gave up 13 bases, with 14 bases separating them. CDR3 loop: CASSVVAWTDPLHF. CDR3 in DNA: TGTGCCAGCAGCGTAGTCGCTTGGACAGACCCCCTCCACTTT.

The chain carries TRBV6-5 and TRBJ2-1, with D unclear. CDR1 and CDR2 (germline): MNHEY, SVGAGI. The CDR3 sequence is 15 residues long. Trimming left V 5 bases short and J 10 bases short, with 21 bases between. The CDR3 DNA reads TGTGCCAGCAGTCTCAACCCCTCTCCTGCCGCGGAGCAGTTCTTC. This translates into CASSLNPSPAAEQFF.

The rearrangement links TRBV5-1 to TRBJ1-3; possibly TRBD1 for D (5 bases). CDR1 SGHRS and CDR2 YFSETQ come from the germline V gene. CDR3 length: 16 amino acids. V lost 3 bases and J lost 0, with 13 bases in between. The CDR3 DNA reads TGCGCCAGCAGCTCCGACCTGGGGGTCTCTGGAAACACCATATATTTT. It encodes CASSSDLGVSGNTIYF.

The rearrangement joins TRBV5-4 to TRBJ2-1, with D maybe TRBD2 (6 bases). Germline V gene lookup returns CDR1 SGHNT and CDR2 YYREEE (reference sequence). The CDR3 extends over 13 amino acids. The ends were cut back, 4 bases at V and 6 bases at J, with 11 bases in the middle. CDR3 loop: CASSIRDSNEQFF. Here the CDR3 DNA reads TGTGCCAGCAGCATCCGGGACTCCAATGAGCAGTTCTTC.

This clone appeared a few times. The chain joins TRBV29-1 to TRBJ2-7; a weak D match, TRBD2 (5 bases). CDR1 is SQVTM and CDR2 is ANQGSEA in the germline V gene. Between the trimmed V and J ends, which lost 7 bases and 7 bases, there was a span of 17 bases. This CDR3 region has 12 residues. CDR3 in DNA: TGCAGCGGCGCAATGGACCGGAGGGAGCAGTACTTC. Encoded protein: CSGAMDRREQYF.

The chain is built from TRBV29-1 and TRBJ2-5; no reliable D call. The V end was cut by 6 bases, the J end by 1 base, with 9 bases between. The germline CDR1 and CDR2 sequences are SQVTM and ANQGSEA. CDR3 length: 12 residues. CDR3 protein: CSVSLIQETQYF. DNA of the CDR3: TGCAGCGTATCCCTGATCCAAGAGACCCAGTACTTC. The full variable domain, its missing parts supplied by reference TRBV29-1 and TRBJ2-5, is SAVISQKPSRDICQRGTSLTIQCQVDSQVTMMFWYRQQPGQSLTLIATANQGSEATYESGFVIDKFPISRPNLTFSTLTVSNMSPEDSSIYLCSVSLIQETQYFGPGTRLLVL.

The V gene is TRBV29-1, the J gene TRBJ2-5, with TRBD1 matching over 7 bases. Germline V lookup: CDR1 SQVTM, CDR2 ANQGSEA. Trimming at V came to 6 bases and at J to 5 bases, leaving 6 bases not matched to a gene. This CDR3 spans 12 amino acids. The CDR3 DNA reads TGCAGCGTACATACAGGGGCCGAGACCCAGTACTTC. Protein sequence: CSVHTGAETQYF.

This chain links TRBV6-5 with TRBJ2-1; D not certain. The CDR3 is 14 amino acids. The V gene lost 4 bases and the J gene lost 7 bases, with 14 bases spanning the gap. The germline V gene has CDR1 MNHEY and CDR2 SVGAGI. Here the CDR3 DNA reads TGTGCCAGCAGTTTCCACTCAAATGTAAATGAGCAGTTCTTC. It translates to CASSFHSNVNEQFF.

The chain recombines TRBV29-1 with TRBJ1-6; D perhaps matches TRBD1 (5 bases). Between the trimmed V and J ends, which lost 5 bases and 5 bases, there was a span of 10 bases. Per germline, CDR1 SQVTM and CDR2 ANQGSEA. The CDR3 runs to 13 residues. CDR3 region: CSVRGTNNSPLHF. The CDR3 DNA reads as TGCAGCGTTAGGGGCACCAATAATTCACCCCTCCACTTT.

The rearrangement joins TRBV7-9 to TRBJ2-5, with TRBD1 matching over 7 bases. Trimming at V came to 2 bases and at J to 1 base, leaving 10 bases not matched to a gene. Germline assignment: CDR1 SEHNR and CDR2 FQNEAQ (reference sequence). The CDR3 runs to 17 residues. CDR3 in DNA: TGTGCCAGCAGCTTACCCCGGGGCAGGGGGTCCCAAGAGACCCAGTACTTC. This encodes CASSLPRGRGSQETQYF.

This chain uses TRBV6-5 with TRBJ1-1, with 8 bases lining up with TRBD1. The CDR3 spans 14 residues. Germline V gene data show CDR1 as MNHEY and CDR2 as SVGAGI. Trimming took 5 bases from V and 8 from J; bases not matched to a gene: 10. The CDR3 region is CASSKTRQGREAFF. The CDR3 DNA reads TGTGCCAGCAGTAAGACGAGACAGGGGCGAGAAGCTTTCTTT.

The CDR3 sequence is CASGGADETQYF. DNA for the CDR3: TGTGCCAGCGGGGGGGCCGATGAGACCCAGTACTTC. The chain is built from TRBV7-9 and TRBJ2-5, with D possibly matching TRBD2 (7 bases). This CDR3 is built from 12 residues. V was shortened by 8 bases and J by 5 bases, with 12 bases between the two germline ends. Germline-derived CDR1 and CDR2 are SEHNR and FQNEAQ (reference sequence).

The chain recombines TRBV2 with TRBJ2-1; perhaps TRBD2 as D (6 bases). The germline V gene has CDR1 SNHLY and CDR2 FYNNEI. This CDR3 has 14 residues. The V end lost 8 bases, the J end lost 4 bases, and 15 bases lay between the germline ends. The CDR3 region is CASGRGVSYNEQFF. The CDR3 coding sequence is TGTGCCAGCGGCCGCGGGGTCTCGTACAATGAGCAGTTCTTC.

V is TRBV11-2 and J is TRBJ1-1, with TRBD1 as a possible D gene (5 bases). The CDR3 contains 13 residues. In germline, CDR1 is SGHAT, CDR2 FQNNGV. V gave up 6 bases and J gave up 5 bases, with 13 bases separating them. The CDR3 DNA is TGTGCCAGCAGTCAGGGCGAGGGAACTGAAGCTTTCTTT. It yields the protein CASSQGEGTEAFF.

The chain employs TRBV29-1 and TRBJ1-1, with 7 nucleotides matching TRBD1. Germline V gene sequence: CDR1 SQVTM, CDR2 ANQGSEA. V lost 4 bases to trimming and J lost 5 bases; unmatched junction nucleotides: 4. This CDR3 has 12 amino acids. CDR3 loop: CSVGQGRTEAFF. CDR3 coding DNA: TGCAGCGTTGGACAGGGCCGGACTGAAGCTTTCTTT. The full variable domain, its missing parts supplied by reference TRBV29-1 and TRBJ1-1, is SAVISQKPSRDICQRGTSLTIQCQVDSQVTMMFWYRQQPGQSLTLIATANQGSEATYESGFVIDKFPISRPNLTFSTLTVSNMSPEDSSIYLCSVGQGRTEAFFGQGTRLTVV.

J is TRBJ2-7 and V is TRBV9, with a weak D call TRBD2 (6 bases). The CDR3 covers 16 residues. Germline V gene data show CDR1 as SGDLS and CDR2 as YYNGEE. V lost 0 bases and J 0 bases, leaving 13 bases between the germline ends. The CDR3 protein is CASSVDVAESSYEQYF. The DNA for the CDR3 is TGTGCCAGCAGCGTAGACGTAGCGGAGAGCTCCTACGAGCAGTACTTC.

This clone has just a few counts. The rearrangement links TRBV7-2 to TRBJ2-3; a possible D gene is TRBD2 (6 bases). Looked up from germline, CDR1 is SGHTA and CDR2 is FQGNSA. CDR3 size: 17 residues. The V end lost 2 bases, the J end lost 2 bases, and 17 bases lay between the germline ends. CDR3 coding DNA: TGTGCCAGCAGCTTACTGACCCGGAGGGGATACACAGATACGCAGTATTTT. Translated: CASSLLTRRGYTDTQYF.

The chain joins TRBV18 to TRBJ2-7; 7 bases agree with TRBD1. Unmatched junction bases numbered 6, after V lost 5 bases and J lost 2 bases. The CDR3 is made up of 14 amino acids. Germline V gene data show CDR1 as KGHSH and CDR2 as LQKENI. The chain's CDR3 is CASSNDRETYEQYF. CDR3 in DNA: TGTGCCAGCTCAAATGACAGGGAGACCTACGAGCAGTACTTC.

The CDR3 coding sequence is TGTGCCAGCAGCCCCCGGACAGCAAATCAGCCCCAGCATTTT. Protein product: CASSPRTANQPQHF. The chain has TRBV27 and TRBJ1-5, with a possible D match to TRBD1 (6 bases). CDR1 is MNHEY, CDR2 SMNVEV, per germline (reference sequence). V lost 6 bases and J lost 4, with 13 bases in between. There are 14 residues in the CDR3.

The chain combines TRBV30 with TRBJ1-4; maybe TRBD1 (5 bases). V was trimmed by 2 bases and J by 3 bases, leaving 7 bases between them. The CDR3 runs 13 residues. CDR1 is GTSNPN, CDR2 SVGIG, per germline (reference sequence). This CDR3 reads CAWSRDANEKLFF. For the CDR3, the DNA is TGTGCCTGGAGTCGGGACGCTAATGAAAAACTGTTTTTT.

J is TRBJ2-5 and V is TRBV4-2; D gene ambiguous. V lost 2 bases to trimming and J lost 0 bases, with 4 bases between them. This CDR3 contains 13 residues. The germline CDR1 and CDR2 sequences are LGHNA and YNFKEQ. In DNA, the CDR3 is TGTGCCAGCAGCCAATCCGACCAAGAGACCCAGTACTTC. This sequence encodes CASSQSDQETQYF.

This clone was observed a few times. The chain is built from TRBV29-1 and TRBJ2-5, with 8 bases lining up with TRBD2. J gave up 5 bases and V 4 bases, and 6 bases lay outside the gene matches. The V gene's germline CDR1 is SQVTM and CDR2 ANQGSEA. The length of the CDR3 is 13 residues. This CDR3 is CSVVAGGPETQYF. In DNA form, the CDR3 reads TGCAGCGTTGTGGCGGGGGGTCCCGAGACCCAGTACTTC.